These 14 T cell receptor beta chains share one sample of origin, sequenced in a study of vaccination effects on CD4 cells after COVID-19. Antigens for these TCRs are unknown. Libraries were prepared by immunoSEQ multiplex PCR; TCRdb keeps only in-frame clonotypes and omits some of them. The table includes tens of thousands of clones, around 75% detected once. ViraFEST used viral peptide pools to expand antigen-specific CD4+ T cells before sequencing. It was after roughly ten days of culture that CD4+ T cells were isolated. Either the mRNA-1273 or the BNT162b2 vaccine was given to participants as two doses. This material consisted of CD4+ T cells from PBMCs cultured with SARS-CoV-2 spike peptides, taken after COVID-19 vaccination. The receptors shown here come from a human donor who received a COVID-19 vaccine. Some clones in this sample may be carry-over from other donors' samples.

The chain joins TRBV24-1 to TRBJ2-2; D gene unclear. The V gene lost 0 bases and the J gene lost 6 bases, with 7 bases spanning the gap. The CDR3 is 14 amino acids. The germline V gene has CDR1 KGHDR and CDR2 SFDVKD. The CDR3 DNA follows: TGTGCCACCAGTGATTTGCTGTTACCCGGGGAGCTGTTTTTT. Its translation: CATSDLLLPGELFF.

The chain combines TRBV4-3 with TRBJ2-3, with D perhaps TRBD2 (5 bases). V was cut by 6 bases and J by 4 bases, with 14 bases left in between. This CDR3 region has 14 residues. Germline lookup yields CDR1 LGHNA and CDR2 YSLEER. The CDR3 loop is CASSLTGIADTQYF. The CDR3, as DNA: TGCGCCAGCAGTCTAACCGGGATCGCAGATACGCAGTATTTT.

This clone came up a few times. V is TRBV5-1 and J is TRBJ2-2, with D tentatively TRBD1 (6 bases). V was cut by 0 bases and J by 2 bases, with 17 bases left in between. The CDR3 covers 18 residues. Germline CDR1 SGHRS, CDR2 YFSETQ. The CDR3 here is CASSLVPRQGINTGELFF. CDR3 sequence (DNA): TGCGCCAGCAGCTTGGTTCCCCGCCAGGGGATAAACACCGGGGAGCTGTTTTTT.

This clone was seen a few times. This chain links TRBV2 with TRBJ2-2; maybe TRBD2 (6 bases). CDR1 and CDR2 from the germline V gene are SNHLY and FYNNEI. The CDR3 has 14 residues. V gave up 7 bases and J gave up 2 bases, with 11 bases separating them. Here the CDR3 reads CASMRDSNTGELFF. In DNA form, the CDR3 reads TGTGCCAGCATGAGGGACTCAAACACCGGGGAGCTGTTTTTT.

This sequence joins TRBV7-6 and TRBJ2-7; no clear D gene. The ends were cut back, 4 bases at V and 3 bases at J, with 16 bases in the middle. This CDR3 comprises 15 residues. Germline V gene data show CDR1 as SGHVS and CDR2 as FNYEAQ. Here the CDR3 reads CASSSQEGPGYEQYV. CDR3 DNA: TGTGCCAGCAGCTCCCAAGAAGGACCTGGCTACGAGCAGTACGTC.

This clone showed up just a few times. The rearrangement joins TRBV9 to TRBJ1-2; 9 bases are a match to TRBD1. After removal of 3 bases from V and 3 bases from J, the junction contained 12 bases not matched to a gene. Germline loops: CDR1 SGDLS, CDR2 YYNGEE. The CDR3 has 17 amino acids. As DNA, the CDR3 is TGTGCCAGCAGCGCCTGGACAGGGGCGGCGGGTGACTATGGCTACACCTTC. As protein: CASSAWTGAAGDYGYTF. The variable domain in full, with the rest retrieved from reference TRBV9 and TRBJ1-2, is DSGVTQTPKHLITATGQRVTLRCSPRSGDLSVYWYQQSLDQGLQFLIQYYNGEERAKGNILERFSAQQFPDLHSELNLSSLELGDSALYFCASSAWTGAAGDYGYTFGSGTRLTVV.

This chain connects TRBV18 to TRBJ2-1, with no clear D. Trimming left V 0 bases short and J 2 bases short, with 2 bases between. This CDR3 comprises 13 residues. Germline-derived CDR1 and CDR2 are KGHSH and LQKENI. The DNA for the CDR3 is TGTGCCAGCTCACCACCGCCCTACAATGAGCAGTTCTTC. Its translation is CASSPPPYNEQFF.

The CDR3 sequence is CASSYPGNTEAFF. CDR3 DNA sequence: TGTGCCAGCAGCTACCCTGGGAACACTGAAGCTTTCTTT. The rearrangement uses TRBV11-1 and TRBJ1-1; no clear D. There are 13 residues in the CDR3. V lost 4 bases to trimming and J lost 1 base, with 7 bases between them. CDR1 SGHAT and CDR2 FQDESV come from the germline V gene (reference sequence).

The V and J genes are TRBV3-1 (or the pseudogene TRBV3-2) and TRBJ2-7, with TRBD1 matching 8 bases. Germline CDR1 is LGHDT and CDR2 is YNNKEL (reference sequence). V shed 7 bases, J shed 4 bases, and the junction held 3 bases outside the gene matches. The CDR3 extends over 12 amino acids. The CDR3 here is CASTGQGYEQYV. The CDR3 coding sequence is TGTGCCAGCACTGGACAGGGTTACGAGCAGTACGTC.

This CDR3 reads CASSASPTSYNEQFF. The DNA of the CDR3 is TGTGCCAGCAGCGCCTCCCCCACTAGCTACAATGAGCAGTTCTTC. The chain carries TRBV9 and TRBJ2-1, with a possible D match to TRBD2 (5 bases). Per the germline V gene, CDR1 is SGDLS and CDR2 is YYNGEE. The CDR3 contains 15 residues. Trimming removed 3 bases at V and 3 bases at J, with 13 bases between.

The rearrangement joins TRBV5-1 to TRBJ2-6, with 7 bases fitting TRBD1. After removal of 7 bases from V and 0 bases from J, the junction contained 10 bases not matched to a gene. The CDR3 has 17 amino acids. CDR1 and CDR2 (germline): SGHRS, YFSETQ. The CDR3 bases are TGCGCCAGCGGTCCAGGCAGGGGGTTCTCTGGGGCCAACGTCCTGACTTTC. It yields the protein CASGPGRGFSGANVLTF.

The chain combines TRBV19 with TRBJ2-7, with D unclear. Per germline, CDR1 LNHDA and CDR2 SQIVND (reference sequence). This CDR3 has 14 amino acids. V lost 0 bases and J lost 2, with 8 bases in between. The CDR3 DNA sequence: TGTGCCAGTAGTATAGACGTCGGGCCCTACGAGCAGTACGTC. Its protein product is CASSIDVGPYEQYV.

This sequence joins TRBV6-5 and TRBJ1-1, with D unresolved. This CDR3 region has 13 residues. Germline V gives CDR1 MNHEY, CDR2 SVGAGI. Trimming shortened V by 6 bases and J by 0 bases, and 8 bases separated the two germline ends. The CDR3 sequence is CASSRPMNTEAFF. The CDR3 coding sequence is TGTGCCAGCAGCCGACCTATGAACACTGAAGCTTTCTTT.

This clone was observed a handful of times. V gene TRBV2 combines with J gene TRBJ2-7; 8 bases line up with TRBD1. The CDR3 has 16 residues. V shed 6 bases, J shed 1 base, and the junction held 11 bases outside the gene matches. Germline-derived CDR1 and CDR2 are SNHLY and FYNNEI. Written as DNA, the CDR3 is TGTGCCAGCAGACTGTCCAGGGGGCGAGGATCCTACGAGCAGTACGTC. This gives the protein CASRLSRGRGSYEQYV.